This T cell receptor beta chain is from a study of T-cell memory formation after mild COVID-19. This CDR3 is built from 17 residues. CDR1 and CDR2 from the germline V gene are MNHNY and SVGAGI (reference sequence). V gave up 2 bases and J gave up 6 bases, with 22 bases separating them. This clonotype was seen more than once but under ten times. One entry per CDR3 protein, called by TCRdb with MiXCR from the 5' RACE reads. Counted here are some 300,000 distinct CDR3 sequences, under 25% occurring once; the ten biggest clones make up around 20%. The chain uses TRBV6-6 and TRBJ1-2, with D perhaps TRBD1 (5 bases). Sequencing input: PBMCs or a T cell subset sorted from them (not recorded which). The clonotype comes from a man younger than 35 who had mild COVID-19 (a few samples of this study predate the infection). Cell type and time point are not known. CDR3 sequence: CASSYTLDPAGRDGYTF. The CDR3 coding sequence is TGTGCCAGCAGTTACACCCTTGATCCGGCAGGGCGGGATGGCTACACCTTC.